This TCR beta chain was obtained from a study of T cell responses to AZD1222 COVID-19 vaccine. Study conclusions and caveats: It should be noted that donors were predominantly white British and more often female, and clonal diversity was possibly underestimated.

The CDR3 has 12 residues. The germline gives CDR1 SQVTM, CDR2 ANQGSEA. V lost 6 bases to trimming and J lost 5 bases, with 11 bases between them. Assay: immunoSEQ multiplex PCR; the TCRdb copy retains only in-frame clones and omits some. In the table there are around 120,000 clones, roughly 91% of which are singletons. With respect to this clone: Its antigen remains unidentified.

The source was peripheral blood, collected on day 0 of AZD1222 vaccination. This receptor was obtained from an adult in good health. V usage is TRBV29-1 and J usage is TRBJ2-4; maybe TRBD1 (6 bases). Here the CDR3 DNA reads TGCAGCGTAAGGGGGATGGAAAACATTCAGTACTTC. The encoded protein is CSVRGMENIQYF. Filled out from reference TRBV29-1 and TRBJ2-4, the complete variable domain reads SAVISQKPSRDICQRGTSLTIQCQVDSQVTMMFWYRQQPGQSLTLIATANQGSEATYESGFVIDKFPISRPNLTFSTLTVSNMSPEDSSIYLCSVRGMENIQYFGAGTRLSVL.